This TCR beta chain comes out of a study of CD8 T cells in ankylosing spondylitis. From the 5' RACE reads, TCRdb called clonotypes with MiXCR, one entry per CDR3 protein. The sample carries some 16,000 distinct CDR3 sequences, under 8.5% recorded once. Only a few counts were recorded for this clonotype. Per the germline V gene, CDR1 is SEHNR and CDR2 is FQNEAQ (reference sequence). With V trimmed by 4 bases and J by 4 bases, 3 bases remained unmatched. The CDR3 runs to 15 residues. Sequences were obtained from blood. V is TRBV7-9 and J is TRBJ2-1, with 11 bases that match TRBD2. This TCR came from a male donor with ankylosing spondylitis or in good health (not recorded which). The CDR3 sequence is CASSSGTSGYNEQFF. In DNA form, the CDR3 reads TGTGCCAGCAGCTCCGGGACTAGCGGTTACAATGAGCAGTTCTTC.